This T cell receptor beta chain was captured by sequencing in a study of shared T cell receptors in the human thymus. The assay was immunoSEQ multiplex PCR, and TCRdb's table has in-frame clones only and misses some. The repertoire consists of about 710,000 clones, with 70% to 90% occurring once and the leading ten covering 0.0094%. This CDR3 is 13 amino acids long. Germline-derived CDR1 and CDR2 are SEHNR and FQNEAQ (reference sequence). V lost 6 bases and J lost 3; bases outside the gene matches: 4. This same sample was also part of a study on human thymus T cells. That paper states: Both thymic and peripheral blood repertoires showed apparently biased V and J usage.

Sequencing was done on a sample of thymocytes. V usage is TRBV7-9 and J usage is TRBJ1-1, with 7 bases matching TRBD1. The clonotype comes from a boy in the first two years of life with a congenital heart defect. The CDR3 DNA reads TGTGCCAGCAGACGACAGGGAGACACTGAAGCTTTCTTT. Encoded protein: CASRRQGDTEAFF. Full variable domain (rest looked up from reference TRBV7-9 and TRBJ1-1): DTGVSQNPRHKITKRGQNVTFRCDPISEHNRLYWYRQTLGQGPEFLTYFQNEAQLEKSRLLSDRFSAERPKGSFSTLEIQRTEQGDSAMYLCASRRQGDTEAFFGQGTRLTVV.